The 9 T cell receptor beta chains below all came from one sample that was sequenced in a study of T-cell reconstitution after alpha-beta-depleted transplantation in children. Unique molecular identifiers tagged the TCRbeta library. One entry per CDR3 protein results from TCRdb running MiXCR on the PCR reads. Altogether over 550,000 distinct CDR3 sequences are present, about 11% being singletons, with the ten largest covering roughly 4%. The sequencing used PBMCs from the stem cell graft donor, collected from the stem cell graft. The origin of the receptors is a human donor who donated a stem cell graft to a child with acute myeloid leukemia.

V is TRBV4-2 and J is TRBJ2-7, with D hard to call. Looked up from germline, CDR1 is LGHNA and CDR2 is YNFKEQ. The CDR3 sequence is 16 residues long. V was cut by 0 bases and J by 3 bases, with 15 bases left in between. The CDR3 reads CASSQEVGRSDYEQYF. The CDR3 bases are TGTGCCAGCAGCCAAGAGGTGGGTCGGAGCGACTACGAGCAGTACTTC.

This clonotype was seen a handful of times. The CDR3 region is CSVGNRVIDGYTF. The CDR3 DNA follows: TGCAGCGTTGGGAACAGGGTGATTGATGGCTACACCTTC. The V gene is TRBV29-1, the J gene TRBJ1-2; D perhaps matches TRBD1 (6 bases). The CDR3 extends over 13 amino acids. Per the germline V gene, CDR1 is SQVTM and CDR2 is ANQGSEA. V was pared by 4 bases and J by 6 bases, with 15 bases between.

The chain employs TRBV30 and TRBJ2-5; no definite D call. Germline V gene sequence: CDR1 GTSNPN, CDR2 SVGIG (reference sequence). CDR3 length equals 13 residues. The V end was cut by 2 bases, the J end by 2 bases, with 9 bases between. CDR3 in amino acids: CAWSRLSQETQYF. The CDR3 DNA sequence: TGTGCCTGGAGTCGCTTGTCTCAAGAGACCCAGTACTTC.

This clonotype was observed a few times. CDR3 sequence: CASSRDSSNTEAFF. In DNA, the CDR3 is TGTGCCAGCAGCAGGGACAGCTCGAACACTGAAGCTTTCTTT. The rearrangement joins TRBV6-5 to TRBJ1-1; TRBD1 agrees at 7 bases. The germline V gene encodes CDR1 MNHEY and CDR2 SVGAGI. Trimming removed 6 bases from V and 1 base from J; junction bases left unmatched: 5. This CDR3 spans 14 amino acids.

This clonotype was observed a handful of times. The V and J genes are TRBV10-3 and TRBJ1-6; the D gene is possibly TRBD1 (5 bases). Germline V lookup: CDR1 ENHRY, CDR2 SYGVKD. V lost 10 bases and J lost 9, with 25 bases in between. The CDR3 extends over 16 amino acids. Here the CDR3 DNA reads TGTGCCACCCTCTCCACCGGGGGTGGCGGAGGTTCACCCCTCCACTTT. It codes for CATLSTGGGGGSPLHF.

The V and J genes are TRBV29-1 and TRBJ1-4; no definite D call. Germline values: CDR1 SQVTM, CDR2 ANQGSEA. V was cut by 7 bases and J by 5 bases, with 11 bases left in between. The CDR3 has 12 residues. In nucleotides, the CDR3 is TGCAGCGCCGGACGTCCGAATGAAAAACTGTTTTTT. It codes for CSAGRPNEKLFF.

This clonotype turned up a few times. The junction and the germline gene differ at one end; a read error may be behind it. V gene TRBV20-1 combines with J gene TRBJ2-3; D gene unclear. The CDR3 is made up of 13 amino acids. CDR1 is DFQATT, CDR2 SNEGSKA, per germline (reference sequence). CDR3 bases: TGCAGTGCTCGAGACGAGGTTACGGATACGCAGTATTTT. It translates to CSARDEVTDTQYF.

This chain joins TRBV7-8 and TRBJ1-1; 8 bases map to TRBD1. The germline CDR1 and CDR2 sequences are SGHVS and FQNEAQ. The CDR3 is made up of 14 amino acids. The J segment lost 3 bases and the V segment lost 5 bases, leaving 5 bases of the junction unmatched. The CDR3 region has the DNA TGTGCCAGCAGCCTGACAGGGGACGACACTGAAGCTTTCTTT. Protein: CASSLTGDDTEAFF.

This clonotype was picked up many times. The V and J genes are TRBV12-3 or TRBV12-4 and TRBJ2-2; D call uncertain. This CDR3 spans 14 amino acids. With 0 bases removed from V and 4 bases from J, the gap between germline ends came to 6 bases. The chain's CDR3 is CASSLAQSTGELFF. CDR3 coding DNA: TGTGCCAGCAGTTTAGCCCAGTCCACCGGGGAGCTGTTTTTT.